The clone carrying this T cell receptor beta chain was picked up many times. Seattle's enrolled individuals joined amid active infection and were then monitored longitudinally. The sample is drawn from a study of blood T cell repertoires in COVID-19. Across the study: Italy, Spain and the United States were the sources of the convalescent and acute COVID-19 samples. The analysed material was cDNA or gDNA that came from T cells, B-cell-depleted T cells, or PBMCs.

In the authors' workflow: Amplification of reference gene primers provided the estimated nucleated cell counts. Here immunoSEQ multiplex PCR was the method, and the copy in TCRdb shows in-frame clones only, minus some. The V and J calls and clone size were taken over from that table, and D and trimming were inferred from the DNA. The data contain approximately 180,000 clones, roughly four fifths of them seen just once; the ten biggest clones take up approximately 12%. The CDR3 length is 15 residues. Trimming cost V 5 bases and J 3 bases; bases outside gene matches: 8. Germline V gene data show CDR1 as MDHEN and CDR2 as SYDVKM.

The sample was peripheral blood. This clonotype was sampled from a woman aged 80 or over with COVID-19, enrolled during active disease. This rearrangement joins TRBV28 to TRBJ2-7, with TRBD1 matching over 9 bases. The CDR3 region is CASSPPGTGRYEQYF. The CDR3 coding sequence is TGTGCCAGCAGTCCCCCCGGGACAGGGCGCTACGAGCAGTACTTC.